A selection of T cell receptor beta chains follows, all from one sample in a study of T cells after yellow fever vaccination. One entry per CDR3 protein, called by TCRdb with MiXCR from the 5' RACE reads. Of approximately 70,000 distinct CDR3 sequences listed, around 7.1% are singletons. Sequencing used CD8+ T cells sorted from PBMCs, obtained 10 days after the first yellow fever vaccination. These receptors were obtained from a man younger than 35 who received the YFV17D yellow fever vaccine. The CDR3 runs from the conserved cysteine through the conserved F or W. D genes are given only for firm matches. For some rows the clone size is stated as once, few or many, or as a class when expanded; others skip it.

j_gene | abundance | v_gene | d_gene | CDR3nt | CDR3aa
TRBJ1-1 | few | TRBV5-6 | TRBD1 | TGTGCCAGCAGTCAGTCGGCCTGGACAGGGTGGGACACTGAAGCTTTCTTT | CASSQSAWTGWDTEAFF
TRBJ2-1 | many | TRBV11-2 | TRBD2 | TGTGCCAGCAGCCGGCGGCCCCTGGCTAGCGGGGTTTACAATGAGCAGTTCTTC | CASSRRPLASGVYNEQFF
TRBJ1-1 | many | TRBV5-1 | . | TGCGCCAGCAGCTTGGGGTCAGAGCAGAACACTGAAGCTTTCTTT | CASSLGSEQNTEAFF
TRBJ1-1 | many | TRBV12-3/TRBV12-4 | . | TGTGCCAGCAGTTCTGGAGATTCGAACACTGAAGCTTTCTTT | CASSSGDSNTEAFF
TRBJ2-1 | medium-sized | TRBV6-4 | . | TGTGCCAGCAGTGACGGCACGGACCCCTACAATGAGCAGTTCTTC | CASSDGTDPYNEQFF
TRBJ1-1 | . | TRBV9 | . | TGTGCCAGCAGCCCTATCGTCACCGACACTGAAGCTTTCTTT | CASSPIVTDTEAFF
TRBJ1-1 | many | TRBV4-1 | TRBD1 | TGCGCCAGCAGCCAAGAAGGCAGGGGGGTAACTGAAGCTTTCTTT | CASSQEGRGVTEAFF
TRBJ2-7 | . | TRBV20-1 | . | TGCAGTGCTAGAGACCGGGACTCCTATTCCTACGAGCAGTACTTC | CSARDRDSYSYEQYF
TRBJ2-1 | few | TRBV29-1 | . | TGCAGCCCCGTAGTAGGGTGGAATGAGCAGTTCTTC | CSPVVGWNEQFF
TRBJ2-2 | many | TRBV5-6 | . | TGTGCCAGCAACCACTACCGTACGGCCGGGGAGCTGTTTTTT | CASNHYRTAGELFF
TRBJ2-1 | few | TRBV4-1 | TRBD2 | TGCGCCAGCAGCAGATCGGGCGGGGGGGCTCTAAAGGCCTCCTACAATGAGCAGTTCTTC | CASSRSGGGALKASYNEQFF
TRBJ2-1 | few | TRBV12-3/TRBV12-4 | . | TGTGCCAGCAGCCAACTAGGCGCCGACAATGAGCAGTTCTTC | CASSQLGADNEQFF
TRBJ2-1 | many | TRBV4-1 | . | TGCGCCAGCAGCACCCAATTAAGGGGGGAGATTTACTACAATGAGCAGTTCTTC | CASSTQLRGEIYYNEQFF
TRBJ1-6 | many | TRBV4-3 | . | TGCGCCAGCAGCCAAGTTTGGAACAGCCATTCACCCCTCCACTTT | CASSQVWNSHSPLHF
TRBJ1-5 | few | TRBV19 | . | TGTGCCAGTAGCCCACAGGATTCCAGCAATCAGCCCCAGCATTTT | CASSPQDSSNQPQHF
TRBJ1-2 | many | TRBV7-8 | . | TGTGCCAGCAGCTTAGCCGCGGGGCCGGCGGGGGGCTACACCTTC | CASSLAAGPAGGYTF
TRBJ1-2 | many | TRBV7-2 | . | TGTGCCAGCAGCCTAACTACGACGGTTTATGGCTACACCTTC | CASSLTTTVYGYTF
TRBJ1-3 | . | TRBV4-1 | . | TGCGCCAGCAGCCAAGGAGTCTCTGGAAACACCATATATTTT | CASSQGVSGNTIYF
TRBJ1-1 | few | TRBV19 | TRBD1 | TGTGCCAGCCTCGGAGAGGACAGGTCCTCATGGGAGGATGGGATTACTGAAGCTTTCTTT | CASLGEDRSSWEDGITEAFF
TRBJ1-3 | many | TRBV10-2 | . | TGCGCCAGTCAGGGTTTGGCGGGAAACACCATATATTTT | CASQGLAGNTIYF
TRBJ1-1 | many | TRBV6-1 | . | TGTGCCAGCAGTGAATGGGTAGGCCATCCGAACACTGAAGCTTTCTTT | CASSEWVGHPNTEAFF
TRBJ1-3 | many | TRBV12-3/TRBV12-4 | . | TGTGCCAGCAGTTTAGGACACAGGACCTCTGGAAACACCATATATTTT | CASSLGHRTSGNTIYF
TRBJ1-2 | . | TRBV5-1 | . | TGCGCCAGCAGCTTCAGGGCTGGCTACACCTTC | CASSFRAGYTF
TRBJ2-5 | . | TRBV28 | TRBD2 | TGTGCCAGCAGTTTGCAAGCGGGACCTGATCAAGAGACCCAGTACTTC | CASSLQAGPDQETQYF
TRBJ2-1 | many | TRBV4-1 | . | TGCGCCAGCAGCCCAGAGGCGGGGCGTCGGAATGAGCAGTTCTTC | CASSPEAGRRNEQFF
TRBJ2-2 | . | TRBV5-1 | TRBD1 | TGCGCCAGCAGCTGGACAGGGGTCACCGGGGAGCTGTTTTTT | CASSWTGVTGELFF
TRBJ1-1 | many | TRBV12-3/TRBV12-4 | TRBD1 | TGTGCCAGCAGTTCCGGGACAGACAACACTGAAGCTTTCTTT | CASSSGTDNTEAFF
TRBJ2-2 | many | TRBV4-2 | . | TGTGCCAGCAGCCAACAAGCGAACACCGGGGAGCTGTTTTTT | CASSQQANTGELFF
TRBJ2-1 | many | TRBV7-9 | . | TGTGCCAGCAGGCCCCCAATGGGGAATGAGCAGTTCTTC | CASRPPMGNEQFF
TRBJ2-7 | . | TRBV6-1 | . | TGTGCCAGCAGTGACAGGGGAGCCTACGAGCAGTACTTC | CASSDRGAYEQYF
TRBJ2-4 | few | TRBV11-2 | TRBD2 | TGTGCCAGCAGCCCCCTACTAGCGGGGGTGGGGGCCAAAAACATTCAGTACTTC | CASSPLLAGVGAKNIQYF
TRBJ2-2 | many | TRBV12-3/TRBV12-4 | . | TGTGCCAGCACCCTTGTCCGGGGTCTGAACACCGGGGAGCTGTTTTTT | CASTLVRGLNTGELFF
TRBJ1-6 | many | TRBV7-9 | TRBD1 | TGTGCCAGCAGCTACCTAGGGGGCGCGGGTTCACCCCTCCACTTT | CASSYLGGAGSPLHF
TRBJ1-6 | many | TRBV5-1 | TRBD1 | TGCGCCAGCAGCTCGTATACAGGGGATAATTCACCCCTCCACTTT | CASSSYTGDNSPLHF
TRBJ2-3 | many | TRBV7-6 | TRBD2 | TGTGCCAGCAGCATGACTAGCGGGGGGGCTCTTGCAGATACGCAGTATTTT | CASSMTSGGALADTQYF
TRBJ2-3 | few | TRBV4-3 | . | TGCGCCAGCAGCCAAGGGTTCCGTGACACAGATACGCAGTATTTT | CASSQGFRDTDTQYF
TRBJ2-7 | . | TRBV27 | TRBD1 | TGTGCCAGCAGTAGGGGGACAGGAAAATTCTACGAGCAGTACTTC | CASSRGTGKFYEQYF
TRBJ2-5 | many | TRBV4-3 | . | TGCGCCAGCAGCCAAGAGATAGGGTTAGAGACCCAGTACTTC | CASSQEIGLETQYF
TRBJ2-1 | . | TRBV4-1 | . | TGCGCCAGCAGCCAAAAGACTTTTCGGGGGGCCGCGGAGGGACTTTACAATGAGCAGTTCTTC | CASSQKTFRGAAEGLYNEQFF
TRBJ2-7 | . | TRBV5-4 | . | TGTGCCAGCAGCTTGCTTATCGGGGGCTCCTACGAGCAGTACTTC | CASSLLIGGSYEQYF
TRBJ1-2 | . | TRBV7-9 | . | TGTGCCAGCAGCTTCCGGCCAGAAGACTATGGCTACACCTTC | CASSFRPEDYGYTF
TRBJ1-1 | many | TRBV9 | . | TGTGCCAGCAGCTCCTCCTCGGGGTTTGAAGCTTTCTTT | CASSSSSGFEAFF
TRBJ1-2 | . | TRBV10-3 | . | TGTGCCATCGGCCCGGGGCTCCCAGGCACCCCCGGGGATGGTGGCTACACCTTC | CAIGPGLPGTPGDGGYTF